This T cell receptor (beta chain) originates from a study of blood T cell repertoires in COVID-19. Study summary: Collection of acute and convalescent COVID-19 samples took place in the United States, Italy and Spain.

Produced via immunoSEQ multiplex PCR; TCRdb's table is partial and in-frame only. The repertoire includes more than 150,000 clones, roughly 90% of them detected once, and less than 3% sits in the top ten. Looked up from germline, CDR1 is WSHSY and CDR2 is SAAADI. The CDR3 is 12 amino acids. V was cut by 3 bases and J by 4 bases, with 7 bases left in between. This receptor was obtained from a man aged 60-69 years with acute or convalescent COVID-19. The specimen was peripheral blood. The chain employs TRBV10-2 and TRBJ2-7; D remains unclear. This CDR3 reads CASSDSVYEQYF. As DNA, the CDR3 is TGCGCCAGCAGTGATTCGGTGTACGAGCAGTACTTC.